This paragraph reports one T cell receptor (beta chain). This receptor's antigen is unknown. Given the absence of the conserved phenylalanine or tryptophan at the CDR3 end, a read error is likely. The sample comes from a study of blood T cells in healthy people across ages (dated by TCRdb to the mid-2010s). Concerning the study at large: In model experiments, roughly one uniquely barcoded TCR beta cDNA molecule per two T cells was captured by template switching. The study measured age-related changes in TCR beta repertoire diversity using deep sequencing normalized with unique cDNA molecular identifiers. The donors were divided into four age groups: young (average around 16 years), middle-aged (about 39), aged (about 60) and long-lived (around 80). Two additional independent replicas of 1 million unique cDNA reads from the same blood draw were analyzed for two donors (one aged 18 to 30 and one aged 80 or older).

Library preparation used 5' RACE. Sequenced on an Illumina HiSeq 2500. A second PCR of about 7 to 12 cycles was run with a J-beta primer mix and a sample-barcoded 5' primer. A template-switch 5' adaptor carrying 12 random nucleotides introduced a unique molecular identifier onto each TCR beta cDNA molecule. At least 2.5 million CDR3-containing paired-end reads were obtained from each sample. All of the RNA was converted into first-strand cDNA using the Mint cDNA synthesis kit, with a TRBC-specific oligonucleotide serving as the primer. Following uracil-DNA glycosylase treatment, a first 18-cycle PCR with universal primers M1SS and BC2_uni_R was performed on all cDNA. The paper's processing steps were these. For normalization, 1 million high-quality reads were randomly selected from each sample, with every read carrying a distinct molecular identifier. Instead of being binned into consensus sequences, reads with shared molecular identifiers were discarded. MiTCR, with a Q25 quality threshold and the strictest error-elimination algorithm, was used for CDR3 identification, clonotype clustering and error correction. A nonparametric unseen species model with Euler transformation was used to estimate lower-bound total TCR beta diversity. TCRdb redid the processing of the public reads, applying fastp at Q25 and MiXCR, and retained in-frame beta chains. Identical CDR3 protein sequences are pooled into one entry, listed with their most common genes and DNA. For this entry, the V and J calls and clone size follow TCRdb and not the study's own pipeline. Within this sample are hundreds of thousands of distinct CDR3 sequences, with 20% to 25% of them counted one time only. Around 9.2% of the sample belongs to the ten largest clones.

Systemically healthy Caucasian individuals from Russia, over 30 in total and aged about 6 to 100 years, were included as donors. Around 10 milliliters of peripheral blood were collected from each donor into EDTA-treated Vacutainer tubes. Ficoll-Paque density-gradient centrifugation was used to isolate PBMCs, with at least 6.5 million per sample. Trizol reagent was used to extract total RNA from the PBMCs, yielding at least 5.5 micrograms per sample. The percentages of naive CD45RAhigh/CD27high T cells were determined by flow cytometry on a PBMC aliquot from every donor. The full study reports these points: Since profiling was done on bulk unsorted PBMCs, naive and antigen-experienced compartments could not be conclusively compared. As age increased, observed TCR beta diversity per million T cells dropped in a roughly linear way, and a significant reduction was already evident by age around 41. Estimates of total diversity based on one million sequenced T cells were considered lower bounds and underestimates. Observed TCR beta diversity correlated strongly with the percentage of naive T cells measured by flow cytometry. Because the CMV infection status of the donors was unknown, age-related changes in expanded clonotypes may potentially have been confounded. The long-lived group showed more naive CD4+ T cells, fewer expanded clones and increased TCR diversity than the aged group, suggesting age selection.

The sample was also linked to a second study, of T cells of mothers and their children. The second study also describes: The donors were nine systemically healthy Caucasian individuals, made up of three mothers and their six children. cDNA synthesis consumed the entire amount of extracted RNA, loaded at around 1.5 ug RNA in each 15 ul reaction. Sample barcodes and 2-4 random nucleotides were added via the M1S primer in the second PCR. Over 9.5 million TCR beta CDR3 reads were obtained for each mother, and about 3 million reads were obtained for each child. TCR recombination output is similarly shaped by thymic selection in related and unrelated pairs, with a minor effect exerted by inherited differences. Normalized repertoire overlap in related mother-child pairs was always slightly higher than in unrelated mother-child pairs, but the difference was never significant. With a sensitivity of roughly 93 clones per million clonotypes, no persistent microchimeric T cell clones were detected. To look for features that set related mother-child pairs apart from unrelated individuals, the researchers ran deep NGS to compare the TCR beta repertoires of mothers and children. The mean age was about 40 +/- 4 years for the mothers and about 10 +/- 4 years for the children. After adapters were ligated using NEBNext reagents, the libraries underwent 100+100 nt paired-end sequencing on an Illumina HiSeq 2000. To prevent cross-contamination, the mother and child libraries were prepared a month apart and were sequenced in separate runs. Each donor had between roughly 500,000 and 2,200,000 distinct TCR beta clonotypes identified. Naive TCR beta clonotypes were estimated from low-frequency clonotypes matched to each donor's FACS-determined naive share, without sorting.

This receptor was taken from a boy younger than 18 in good health. Material: blood.

DNA sequence: TGTGCTAGCTCCGTCTCTGGGGCCAACGTCCTGACTTCC. Its translation is CASSVSGANVLTS. Recombination joined TRBV7-7 with TRBJ2-6; the D gene remains uncertain. CDR1 is given as SSHAT and CDR2 as FNYEAQ, both from the germline V gene (reference sequence). The CDR3 is 13 residues long, counting both termini. This entry keeps only the CDR3 DNA: 39 bases, framed from base 1.